The T cell receptor beta chain described here comes from a study of T cell responses to AZD1222 COVID-19 vaccine. Broader study findings: Vaccine-related CD4 TCRs covered spike, predominating at 160-218 and 743-854.

For this clone: Its antigen is unidentified.

From germline, CDR1 is SGDLS and CDR2 YYNGEE. The CDR3 consists of 13 residues. Deletions cut 4 bases from V and 3 bases from J, with 10 bases between. Libraries were prepared by immunoSEQ multiplex PCR; TCRdb keeps only in-frame clonotypes and omits some of them. The table lists about 170,000 clones, 85% to 90% of them singletons. Source: peripheral blood, taken on day 0 of AZD1222 vaccination. The receptor's source is an adult in good health. This chain connects TRBV9 to TRBJ1-1; tentatively, D is TRBD1 (6 bases). The CDR3 sequence is CASSWEGDTEAFF. The CDR3 DNA reads TGTGCCAGCAGCTGGGAGGGGGACACTGAAGCTTTCTTT.